What follows is one TCR beta chain and its context. What it binds is not known. Nonspecific anti-CD3/anti-CD28 bead stimulation represents the broad CD4+ T cell repertoire. CD4+ T cells upregulating both CD40 ligand and CD69 were sorted as responding cells. The V and J ends lost 2 bases and 9 bases, in that order; junction bases with no gene match: 6. This CDR3 has 14 residues. Germline V gene sequence: CDR1 MRHNA, CDR2 SNTAGT. The source of the sample is a study of persistence of HIV-infected CD4 T cells. The libraries were made with immunoSEQ version 4 in survey mode. The method was immunoSEQ multiplex PCR; TCRdb's version includes in-frame clones alone and lacks a portion of them. The sample lists roughly 43,000 clones, roughly 90% occurring once.

This chain links TRBV6-4 with TRBJ2-1, with TRBD1 identical over 8 bases. The sample here was CD4+ T cells sorted from PBMCs after roughly 18-hour stimulation, taken from a patient who received antiretroviral therapy. The TCR originated in an adult man with HIV who was CMV-seropositive. The CDR3 loop is CASSDQGAGSEQFF. CDR3 bases: TGTGCCAGCAGTGACCAGGGGGCGGGTAGTGAGCAGTTCTTC.